This TCR beta chain was documented in a study of regulatory T cells in long-lasting Graves disease. Study-wide points: The TCR repertoire of persistent Graves' patients was less diverse than that of newly diagnosed ones.

On this clonotype: Its target is unknown.

Arm-PCR of CDR3 regions and iRepertoire HTBI primers were used to build TCR beta libraries. TCRdb re-analysed the multiplex PCR reads in MiXCR, keeping a single row per CDR3 protein. The sample includes 700,000 or so distinct CDR3 sequences, around 32% of them seen just once. Time point noted: persistent/refractory GD, antithyroid drugs over 5 years with positive TRAb. Generation of the TCR library employed RNA extracted from PBMCs. Looked up from germline, CDR1 is SGHKS and CDR2 is YYEKEE (reference sequence). There are 14 residues in the CDR3. The ends were cut back, 0 bases at V and 0 bases at J, with 6 bases in the middle.

The rearrangement joins TRBV5-5 to TRBJ1-2; D uncertain. This TCR was sampled from a female donor with Graves disease. Material: peripheral blood mononuclear cells (PBMCs), obtained when the disease was refractory, from a patient treated with antithyroid drugs. This CDR3 is CASSLDNPNYGYTF. In DNA, the CDR3 is TGTGCCAGCAGCTTGGACAATCCTAACTATGGCTACACCTTC.